Shown below are 23 T cell receptor beta chains from a single sample sequenced in a study of T cell repertoires in cytomegalovirus infection. For these TCRs, the target antigens are not known. Via MiXCR, TCRdb re-called the reads, giving one row per CDR3 protein. The sample holds some 920,000 distinct CDR3 sequences; 30% to 40% are singletons and the top ten take 11% to 15%. The sequences come from cultured CD8+ T cells from PBMCs, collected from culture after CMV antigen stimulation. These receptors all stem from a human donor in good health (CMV status not recorded). Some clones in this sample may be carry-over from other donors' samples.

V is TRBV27 and J is TRBJ2-3; TRBD1 might be the D (5 bases). Germline V lookup: CDR1 MNHEY, CDR2 SMNVEV (reference sequence). V was clipped by 3 bases and J by 4 bases, with 11 bases between them. The CDR3 runs to 14 residues. The CDR3 DNA reads as TGTGCCAGCAGTTTTAACGACAGTCCAGATACGCAGTATTTT. Translation gives CASSFNDSPDTQYF.

This clonotype was seen only a few times. V and J are TRBV25-1 and TRBJ1-2; 11 bases align to TRBD1. This CDR3 region has 15 residues. The germline V gene encodes CDR1 MGHDK and CDR2 SYGVNS. The junction had 8 bases not matched to a gene; V was cut back by 3 bases and J by 8 bases. The CDR3, as DNA: TGTGCCAGCAGTGATCTGGACAGGGGGCTATACGGCTACACCTTC. The encoded protein is CASSDLDRGLYGYTF.

The CDR3 protein is CASSTFPGDYGYTF. The CDR3 nucleotides read TGTGCCAGTAGTACCTTCCCCGGCGACTATGGCTACACCTTC. The chain links TRBV19 to TRBJ1-2; D is uncertain. The CDR3 loop spans 14 amino acids. V lost 4 bases and J 3 bases, leaving 12 bases between the germline ends. From germline, CDR1 is LNHDA and CDR2 SQIVND (reference sequence).

Many counts were recorded for this clonotype. In DNA, the CDR3 is TGTGCCAGCAGTTTCATGGCGGAGTTGGGGTTCAAATCCCAAGAGACCCAGTACTTC. This gives the protein CASSFMAELGFKSQETQYF. The V call is TRBV12-3 or TRBV12-4, the J call TRBJ2-5, with D unresolved. Trimming removed 3 bases from V and 1 base from J, with 24 bases in between. This CDR3 has 19 amino acids.

CDR3 sequence reads: CASSSADRGSQETQYF. The CDR3 DNA reads as TGCGCCAGCAGCTCCGCGGACAGGGGGAGTCAAGAGACCCAGTACTTC. V is TRBV5-1 and J is TRBJ2-5, with 10 bases that match TRBD1. V was pared by 3 bases and J by 2 bases, with 7 bases of the junction left unmatched. Per the germline V gene, CDR1 is SGHRS and CDR2 is YFSETQ. The CDR3 loop spans 16 amino acids.

About this clonotype itself: At one end the junction does not follow the germline gene, possibly because of a read error. This rearrangement joins TRBV27 to TRBJ1-1; D remains ambiguous. The length of the CDR3 is 14 residues. CDR1 MNHEY and CDR2 SMNVEV come from the germline V gene (reference sequence). CDR3 loop: CASRHGRENAEAFF. CDR3 bases: TGTGCCAGCAGACACGGACGGGAGAACGCTGAAGCTTTCTTT.

In its sample, this clonotype was seen many times. Written as DNA, the CDR3 is TGTGCCAGCAGCTTAGCGAAAAGCGGGGGGGCCTTGGCCGGGGAGCTGTTTTTT. Its translation: CASSLAKSGGALAGELFF. The V and J genes are TRBV7-6 and TRBJ2-2; TRBD2 aligns across 10 bases. The CDR3 runs 18 residues. V lost 0 bases to trimming and J lost 6 bases; unmatched junction nucleotides: 10. Germline assignment: CDR1 SGHVS and CDR2 FNYEAQ.

The chain uses TRBV7-9 and TRBJ2-3; D is uncertain. With 2 bases removed from V and 0 bases from J, the gap between germline ends came to 12 bases. CDR3 length equals 16 residues. CDR1 and CDR2 (germline): SEHNR, FQNEAQ (reference sequence). The CDR3 region has the DNA TGTGCCAGCAGCTTAATTGTGACAACTAGCACAGATACGCAGTATTTT. Its protein product is CASSLIVTTSTDTQYF. The variable domain in full, completed from reference TRBV7-9 and TRBJ2-3, reads DTGVSQNPRHKITKRGQNVTFRCDPISEHNRLYWYRQTLGQGPEFLTYFQNEAQLEKSRLLSDRFSAERPKGSFSTLEIQRTEQGDSAMYLCASSLIVTTSTDTQYFGPGTRLTVL.

V and J are TRBV2 and TRBJ2-2; the D is unclear. Germline-derived CDR1 and CDR2 are SNHLY and FYNNEI. This CDR3 contains 16 residues. Trimming removed 3 bases from V and 0 bases from J, with 11 bases in between. CDR3 nucleotide sequence: TGTGCCAGCAGTGACGCGAGTTACGCGAACACCGGGGAGCTGTTTTTT. Its protein is CASSDASYANTGELFF.

The sample holds many counts of this clonotype. The chain couples TRBV6-1 to TRBJ1-1; D uncertain. This CDR3 spans 15 amino acids. V lost 4 bases and J lost 6, with 18 bases in between. Germline loops: CDR1 MNHNS, CDR2 SASEGT. CDR3: CASSAFAEGRAEAFF. In DNA form, the CDR3 reads TGTGCCAGCAGTGCATTCGCAGAGGGTAGGGCTGAAGCTTTCTTT.

The chain employs TRBV2 and TRBJ2-1, with D unresolved. The CDR3 is 15 residues long. The V gene's germline CDR1 is SNHLY and CDR2 FYNNEI. Trimming took 4 bases from V and 7 from J, leaving 17 bases between them. The CDR3 bases are TGTGCCAGCAGTGTAGGAGCATCCCCTCTTAATGAGCAGTTCTTC. Translated, it gives CASSVGASPLNEQFF.

The rearrangement uses TRBV20-1 and TRBJ1-1; D gene uncertain. The ends were cut back, 3 bases at V and 1 base at J, with 9 bases in the middle. CDR1 DFQATT and CDR2 SNEGSKA come from the germline V gene (reference sequence). The CDR3 length is 13 residues. CDR3 loop: CSASRSSNTEAFF. CDR3 coding DNA: TGCAGTGCTAGCAGGTCTTCGAACACTGAAGCTTTCTTT.

The chain couples TRBV5-4 to TRBJ1-2; TRBD1 is a possible D gene (6 bases). V lost 0 bases and J lost 2, with 11 bases in between. The CDR3 is made up of 15 amino acids. The germline CDR1 and CDR2 sequences are SGHNT and YYREEE (reference sequence). Here the CDR3 DNA reads TGTGCCAGCAGCTTGGTGGCAGGGGAGAACTATGGCTACACCTTC. Translated, it gives CASSLVAGENYGYTF.

This clonotype was seen more than once but under ten times. The chain combines TRBV10-3 with TRBJ2-3; 14 bases fit TRBD2. Germline CDR1 ENHRY, CDR2 SYGVKD. The CDR3 covers 16 residues. With 6 bases clipped from V and 5 bases from J, the junction kept 7 bases outside the gene matches. CDR3 amino acids: CAISAGTSGGLDTQYF. The CDR3 DNA is TGTGCCATCAGCGCCGGGACTAGCGGGGGCCTAGATACGCAGTATTTT.

The chain links TRBV28 to TRBJ2-2, with 7 bases identical to TRBD1. With 6 bases clipped from V and 10 bases from J, the junction kept 5 bases outside the gene matches. The germline V gene has CDR1 MDHEN and CDR2 SYDVKM. This CDR3 is built from 12 residues. The CDR3 DNA reads TGTGCCAGCAGGACAGGGCCCGAGGAGCTGTTTTTT. Its protein product is CASRTGPEELFF.

In its sample, this clonotype was seen many times. The DNA of the CDR3 is TGTGCCAGCAGGGGTAGCGGGGGGAGCTCCTACAATGAGCAGTTCTTC. Encoded protein: CASRGSGGSSYNEQFF. The chain employs TRBV12-3 or TRBV12-4 and TRBJ2-1, with 10 bases identical to TRBD2. V shed 6 bases and J 0 bases; nucleotides not matched to a gene: 5. The CDR3 has 16 residues.

This clonotype was detected only a few times. The chain uses TRBV12-3 or TRBV12-4 and TRBJ2-7, with TRBD1 identical over 7 bases. The CDR3 sequence is 13 residues long. After removal of 3 bases from V and 3 bases from J, the junction contained 2 bases not matched to a gene. The CDR3 protein is CASSFRTGYEQYV. The CDR3 coding sequence is TGTGCCAGCAGTTTTCGGACAGGCTACGAGCAGTACGTC.

The chain uses TRBV7-3 and TRBJ2-3; 14 bases match TRBD2. The CDR3 totals 18 residues. V trimming: 4 bases; J trimming: 5 bases; junction bases outside the gene matches: 11. Germline-derived CDR1 and CDR2 are SGHTA and FQGTGA. The CDR3 DNA reads TGTGCCAGCAGCTCAAACCCGGGACTAGCGGGGGACTTAGATACGCAGTATTTT. This sequence encodes CASSSNPGLAGDLDTQYF.

The chain carries TRBV6-1 and TRBJ1-6; TRBD1 matches 7 bases. The CDR3 extends over 14 amino acids. Trimming at V came to 5 bases and at J to 11 bases, leaving 9 bases not matched to a gene. Germline-derived CDR1 and CDR2 are MNHNS and SASEGT. The CDR3 sequence: CASSRRQGRTPLHF. CDR3 in DNA: TGTGCCAGCAGTCGCCGACAGGGACGGACACCCCTCCACTTT.

The chain links TRBV6-5 to TRBJ1-1; D might be TRBD1 (5 bases). The ends were cut back, 1 base at V and 1 base at J, with 16 bases in the middle. This CDR3 is built from 17 residues. Germline loops: CDR1 MNHEY, CDR2 SVGAGI. CDR3 nucleotides: TGTGCCAGCAGTTACTGGCGTCAGGGTGTTGCGAACACTGAAGCTTTCTTT. Translation gives CASSYWRQGVANTEAFF.

The chain joins TRBV19 to TRBJ2-3; D unresolved. CDR1 is LNHDA, CDR2 SQIVND, per germline (reference sequence). This CDR3 region has 11 residues. V was pared by 8 bases and J by 9 bases, with 12 bases between. CDR3 sequence: CASAGTWTQYF. The CDR3 DNA sequence: TGTGCCAGTGCTGGAACGTGGACGCAGTATTTT.

This chain joins TRBV27 and TRBJ2-4; maybe TRBD2 (5 bases). The ends were cut back, 1 base at V and 0 bases at J, with 19 bases in the middle. CDR1 and CDR2 (germline): MNHEY, SMNVEV (reference sequence). The CDR3 spans 19 residues. The CDR3 DNA reads TGTGCCAGCAGTTTATTTGCCCCCGAGGGCGGTCTAGCCAAAAACATTCAGTACTTC. Translated: CASSLFAPEGGLAKNIQYF.

Ten or more counts support this clonotype. The chain couples TRBV7-9 to TRBJ2-3; 11 nucleotides match TRBD2. V trimming: 2 bases; J trimming: 3 bases; junction bases outside the gene matches: 4. Germline assignment: CDR1 SEHNR and CDR2 FQNEAQ (reference sequence). This CDR3 has 16 residues. CDR3 residues: CASSLSLAGVTDTQYF. The CDR3 DNA sequence: TGTGCCAGCAGCTTATCACTAGCGGGGGTAACAGATACGCAGTATTTT.